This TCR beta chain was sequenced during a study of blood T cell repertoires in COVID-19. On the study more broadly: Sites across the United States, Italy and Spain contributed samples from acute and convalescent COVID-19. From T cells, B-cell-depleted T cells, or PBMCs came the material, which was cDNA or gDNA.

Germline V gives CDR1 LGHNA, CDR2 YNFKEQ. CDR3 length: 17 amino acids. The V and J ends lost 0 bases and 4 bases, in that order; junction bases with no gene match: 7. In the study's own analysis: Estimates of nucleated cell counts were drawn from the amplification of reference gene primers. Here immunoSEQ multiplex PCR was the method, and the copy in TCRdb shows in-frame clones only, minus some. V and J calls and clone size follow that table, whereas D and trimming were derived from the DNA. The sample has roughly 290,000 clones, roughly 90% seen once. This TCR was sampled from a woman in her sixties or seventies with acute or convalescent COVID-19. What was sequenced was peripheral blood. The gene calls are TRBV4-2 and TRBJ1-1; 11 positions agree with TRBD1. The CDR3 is CASSQEGTGGGSTEAFF. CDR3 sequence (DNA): TGTGCCAGCAGCCAAGAGGGGACAGGGGGAGGGAGCACTGAAGCTTTCTTT.